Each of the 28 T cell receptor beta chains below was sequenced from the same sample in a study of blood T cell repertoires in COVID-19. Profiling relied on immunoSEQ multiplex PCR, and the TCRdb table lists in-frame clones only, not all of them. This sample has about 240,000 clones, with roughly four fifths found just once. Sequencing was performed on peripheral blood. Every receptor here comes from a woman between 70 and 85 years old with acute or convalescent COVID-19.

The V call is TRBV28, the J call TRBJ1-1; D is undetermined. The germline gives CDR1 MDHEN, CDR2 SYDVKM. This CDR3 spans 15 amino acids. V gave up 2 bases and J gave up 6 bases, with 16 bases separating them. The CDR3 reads CASSLGLLGGSEAFF. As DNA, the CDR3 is TGTGCCAGCAGTTTAGGACTCTTGGGAGGGTCTGAAGCTTTCTTT.

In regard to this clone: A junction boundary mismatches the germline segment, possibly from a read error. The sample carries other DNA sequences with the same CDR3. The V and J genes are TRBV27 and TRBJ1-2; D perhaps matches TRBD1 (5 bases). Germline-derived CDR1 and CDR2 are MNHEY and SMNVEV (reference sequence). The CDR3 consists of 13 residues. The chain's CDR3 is CASSFRGEYGYTF. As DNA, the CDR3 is TGTGCCAGCAGTTTTCGGGGGGAGTATGGCTACACCTTT.

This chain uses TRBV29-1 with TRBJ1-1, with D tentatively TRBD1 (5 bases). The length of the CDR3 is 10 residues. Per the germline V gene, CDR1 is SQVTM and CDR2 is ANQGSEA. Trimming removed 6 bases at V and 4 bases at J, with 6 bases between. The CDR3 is CSVGRTEAFF. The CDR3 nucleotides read TGCAGCGTGGGGCGCACTGAAGCTTTCTTT.

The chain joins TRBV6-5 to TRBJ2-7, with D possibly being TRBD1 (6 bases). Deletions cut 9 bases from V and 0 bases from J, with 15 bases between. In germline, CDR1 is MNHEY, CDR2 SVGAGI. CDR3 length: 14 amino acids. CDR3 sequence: CASGRDTNSYEQYF. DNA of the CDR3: TGTGCCAGTGGCCGGGACACAAACTCCTACGAGCAGTACTTC.

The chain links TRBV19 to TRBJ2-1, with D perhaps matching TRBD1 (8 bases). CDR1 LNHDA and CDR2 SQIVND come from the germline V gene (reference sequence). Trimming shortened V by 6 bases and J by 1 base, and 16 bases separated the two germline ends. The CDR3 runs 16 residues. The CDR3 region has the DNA TGTGCCAGTAGGGACAGGGCGGGGGCATCCTACAATGAGCAGTTCTTC. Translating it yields CASRDRAGASYNEQFF.

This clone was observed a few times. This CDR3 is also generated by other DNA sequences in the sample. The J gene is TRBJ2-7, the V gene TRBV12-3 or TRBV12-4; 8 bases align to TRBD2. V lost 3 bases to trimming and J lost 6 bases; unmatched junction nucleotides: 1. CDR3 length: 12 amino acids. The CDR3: CASSLAGGEQYF. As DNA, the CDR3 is TGTGCCAGCAGTTTGGCGGGGGGCGAGCAGTACTTC.

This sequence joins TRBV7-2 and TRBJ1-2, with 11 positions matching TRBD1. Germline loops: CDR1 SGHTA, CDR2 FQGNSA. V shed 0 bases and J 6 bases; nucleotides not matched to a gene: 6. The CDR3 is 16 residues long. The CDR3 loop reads CASSLAGTGGGNGYTF. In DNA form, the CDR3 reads TGTGCCAGCAGCTTAGCCGGGACAGGGGGTGGGAATGGCTACACCTTC.

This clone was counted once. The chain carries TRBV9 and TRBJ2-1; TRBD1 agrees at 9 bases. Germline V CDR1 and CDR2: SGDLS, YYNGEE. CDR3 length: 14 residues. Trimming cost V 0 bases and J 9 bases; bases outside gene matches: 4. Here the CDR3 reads CASSVDRGQGEQFF. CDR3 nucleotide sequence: TGTGCCAGCAGCGTAGACAGGGGGCAAGGTGAGCAGTTCTTC.

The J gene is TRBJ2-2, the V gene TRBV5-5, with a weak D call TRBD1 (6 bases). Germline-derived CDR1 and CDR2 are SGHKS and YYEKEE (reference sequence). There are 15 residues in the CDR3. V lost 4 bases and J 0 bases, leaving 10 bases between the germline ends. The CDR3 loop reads CASSQTGANTGELFF. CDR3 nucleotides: TGTGCCAGCAGCCAGACAGGAGCGAACACCGGGGAGCTGTTTTTT.

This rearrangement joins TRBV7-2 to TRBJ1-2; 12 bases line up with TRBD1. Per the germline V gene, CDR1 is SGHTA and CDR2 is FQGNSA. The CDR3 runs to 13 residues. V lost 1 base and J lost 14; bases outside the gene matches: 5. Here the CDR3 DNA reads TGTGCCAGCAGCTTAGGGGACAGGGGGCCCAAAACCTTC. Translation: CASSLGDRGPKTF. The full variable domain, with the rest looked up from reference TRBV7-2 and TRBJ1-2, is GAGVSQSPSNKVTEKGKDVELRCDPISGHTALYWYRQSLGQGLEFLIYFQGNSAPDKSGLPSDRFSAERTGGSVSTLTIQRTQQEDSAVYLCASSLGDRGPKTFGSGTRLTVV.

CDR3 sequence (DNA): TGTGCCAGCAGGTACGGGTGGAGAAGGGGCACTGAAGCTTTCTTT. It translates to CASRYGWRRGTEAFF. The rearrangement uses TRBV7-8 and TRBJ1-1; D may be TRBD1 (5 bases). The CDR3 is 15 amino acids. Germline V gene data show CDR1 as SGHVS and CDR2 as FQNEAQ. Trimming left V 6 bases short and J 4 bases short, with 18 bases between. The full variable domain, in which reference TRBV7-8 and TRBJ1-1 provide the parts outside the CDR3, is GAGVSQSPRYKVAKRGQDVALRCDPISGHVSLFWYQQALGQGPEFLTYFQNEAQLDKSGLPSDRFFAERPEGSVSTLKIQRTQQEDSAVYLCASRYGWRRGTEAFFGQGTRLTVV.

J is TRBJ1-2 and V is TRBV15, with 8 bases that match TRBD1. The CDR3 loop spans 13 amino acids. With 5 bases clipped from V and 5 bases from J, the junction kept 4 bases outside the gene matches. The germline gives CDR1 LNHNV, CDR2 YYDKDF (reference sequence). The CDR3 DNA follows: TGTGCCACCAGCCCAACAGGGGGTTATGGCTACACCTTC. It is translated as CATSPTGGYGYTF.

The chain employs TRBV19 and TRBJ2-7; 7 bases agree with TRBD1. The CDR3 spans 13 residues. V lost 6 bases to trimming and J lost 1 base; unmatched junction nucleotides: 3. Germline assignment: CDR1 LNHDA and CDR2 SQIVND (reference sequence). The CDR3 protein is CASRADRSYEQYF. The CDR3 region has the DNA TGTGCCAGTAGAGCGGACAGGTCCTACGAGCAGTACTTC. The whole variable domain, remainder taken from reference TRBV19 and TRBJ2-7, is DGGITQSPKYLFRKEGQNVTLSCEQNLNHDAMYWYRQDPGQGLRLIYYSQIVNDFQKGDIAEGYSVSREKKESFPLTVTSAQKNPTAFYLCASRADRSYEQYFGPGTRLTVT.

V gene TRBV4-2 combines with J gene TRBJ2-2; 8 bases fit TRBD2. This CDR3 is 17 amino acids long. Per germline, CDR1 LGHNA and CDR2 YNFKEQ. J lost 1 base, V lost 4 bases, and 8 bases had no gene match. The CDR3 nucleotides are TGTGCCAGCAGCCCCGAGGTGGCGGGGGGGAACACCGGGGAGCTGTTTTTT. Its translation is CASSPEVAGGNTGELFF.

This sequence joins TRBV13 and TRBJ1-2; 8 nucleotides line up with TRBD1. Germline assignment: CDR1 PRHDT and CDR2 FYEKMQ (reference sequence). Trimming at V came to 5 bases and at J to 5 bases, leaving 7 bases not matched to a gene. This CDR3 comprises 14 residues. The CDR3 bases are TGTGCCAGCAGCCGCCAGGGGGCAGGTTATGGCTACACCTTC. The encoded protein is CASSRQGAGYGYTF.

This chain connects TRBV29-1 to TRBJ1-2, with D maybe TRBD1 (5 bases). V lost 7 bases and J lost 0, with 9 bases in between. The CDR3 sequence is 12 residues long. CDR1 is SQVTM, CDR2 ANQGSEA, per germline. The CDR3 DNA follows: TGCAGCGCACCGACAGCTAACTATGGCTACACCTTC. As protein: CSAPTANYGYTF.

The CDR3: CASSYSNFYGYTF. The CDR3 DNA follows: TGTGCCAGCAGTTACTCGAACTTCTATGGCTACACCTTC. V gene TRBV6-6 combines with J gene TRBJ1-2, with unresolved D. The CDR3 length is 13 residues. V was trimmed by 0 bases and J by 4 bases, leaving 6 bases between them. Germline CDR1 reads MNHNY; CDR2 reads SVGAGI (reference sequence).

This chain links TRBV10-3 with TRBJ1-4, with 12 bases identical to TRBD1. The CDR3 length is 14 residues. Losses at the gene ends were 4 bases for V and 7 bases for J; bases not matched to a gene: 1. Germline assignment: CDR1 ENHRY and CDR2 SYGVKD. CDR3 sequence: CAISGDRGREKLFF. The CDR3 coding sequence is TGTGCCATCAGTGGGGACAGGGGGCGTGAAAAACTGTTTTTT.

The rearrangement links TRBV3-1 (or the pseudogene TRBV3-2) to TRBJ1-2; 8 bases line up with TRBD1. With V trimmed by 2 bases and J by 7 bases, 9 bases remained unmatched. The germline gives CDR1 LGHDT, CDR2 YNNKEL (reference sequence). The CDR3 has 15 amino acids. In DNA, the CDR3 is TGTGCCAGCAGCCAACAGGGGGCGCAGGGTTTTGGCTACACCTTC. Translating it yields CASSQQGAQGFGYTF.

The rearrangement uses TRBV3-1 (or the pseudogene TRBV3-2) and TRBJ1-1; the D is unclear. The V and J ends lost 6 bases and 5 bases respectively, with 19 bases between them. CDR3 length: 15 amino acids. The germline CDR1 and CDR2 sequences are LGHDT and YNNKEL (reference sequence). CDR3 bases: TGTGCCAGCAGACAAATCGGAGCCGATGGTACTGAAGCTTTCTTT. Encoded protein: CASRQIGADGTEAFF.

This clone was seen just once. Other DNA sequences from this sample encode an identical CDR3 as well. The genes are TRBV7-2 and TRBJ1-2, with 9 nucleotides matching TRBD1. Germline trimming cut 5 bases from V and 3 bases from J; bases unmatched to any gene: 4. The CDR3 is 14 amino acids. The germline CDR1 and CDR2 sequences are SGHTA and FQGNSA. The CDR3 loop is CASSLTGGDYGYTF. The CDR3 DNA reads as TGTGCCAGCAGCCTGACAGGGGGGGACTATGGCTACACCTTC.

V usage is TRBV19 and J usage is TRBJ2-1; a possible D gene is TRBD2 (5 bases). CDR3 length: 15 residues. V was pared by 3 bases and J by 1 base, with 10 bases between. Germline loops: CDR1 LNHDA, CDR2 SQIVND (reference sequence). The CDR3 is CASSMESGSYNEQFF. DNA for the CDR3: TGTGCCAGTAGTATGGAGTCGGGATCCTACAATGAGCAGTTCTTC.

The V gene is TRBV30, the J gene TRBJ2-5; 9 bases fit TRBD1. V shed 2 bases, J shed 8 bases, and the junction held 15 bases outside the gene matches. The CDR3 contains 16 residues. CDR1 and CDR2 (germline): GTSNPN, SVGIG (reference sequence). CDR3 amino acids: CAWSRGPGQGRSTQYF. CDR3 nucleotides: TGTGCCTGGAGTAGGGGCCCGGGACAGGGACGTAGTACCCAGTACTTC.

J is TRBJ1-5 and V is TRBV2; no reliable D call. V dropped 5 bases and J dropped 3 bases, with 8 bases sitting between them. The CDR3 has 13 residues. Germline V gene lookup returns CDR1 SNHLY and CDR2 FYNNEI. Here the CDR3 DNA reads TGTGCCAGCAGTACAAGAAACAATCAGCCCCAGCATTTT. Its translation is CASSTRNNQPQHF.

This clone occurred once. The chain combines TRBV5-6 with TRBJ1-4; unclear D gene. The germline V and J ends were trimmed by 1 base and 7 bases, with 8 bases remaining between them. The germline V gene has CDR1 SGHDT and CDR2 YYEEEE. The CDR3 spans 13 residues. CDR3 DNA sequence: TGTGCCAGCAGCTTGCCGGGGATTGAAAAACTGTTTTTT. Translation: CASSLPGIEKLFF.

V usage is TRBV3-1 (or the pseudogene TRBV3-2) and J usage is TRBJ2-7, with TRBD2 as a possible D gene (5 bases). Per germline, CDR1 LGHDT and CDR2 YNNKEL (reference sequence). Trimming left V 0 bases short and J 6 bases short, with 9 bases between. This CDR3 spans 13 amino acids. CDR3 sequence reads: CASSQDGGTEQYF. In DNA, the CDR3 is TGTGCCAGCAGCCAAGACGGAGGTACCGAGCAGTACTTC.

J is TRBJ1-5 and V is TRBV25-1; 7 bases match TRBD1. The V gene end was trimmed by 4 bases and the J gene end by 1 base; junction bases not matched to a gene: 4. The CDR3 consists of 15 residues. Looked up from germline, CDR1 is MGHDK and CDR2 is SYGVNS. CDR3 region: CASSAPGQSNQPQHF. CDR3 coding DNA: TGTGCCAGCAGTGCCCCGGGACAGAGCAATCAGCCCCAGCATTTT.

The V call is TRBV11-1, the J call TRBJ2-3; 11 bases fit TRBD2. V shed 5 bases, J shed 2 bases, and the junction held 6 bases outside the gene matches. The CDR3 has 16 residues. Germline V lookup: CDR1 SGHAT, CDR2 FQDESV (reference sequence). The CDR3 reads CASSDLAGGTTDTQYF. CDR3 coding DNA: TGTGCCAGCAGCGATCTAGCGGGGGGAACCACAGATACGCAGTATTTT.